The next 8 T cell receptor beta chains were all read from a single sample in a study of PD-1 blockade in classical Hodgkin lymphoma. The protocol was immunoSEQ multiplex PCR, while the TCRdb copy is restricted to in-frame clones and leaves out a portion. Seen here are about 15,000 clones, over 60% observed once, and the top ten hold more than 6.5%. Brentuximab vedotin exposure varied, and every patient relapsed after autologous stem cell transplantation. This specimen consisted of peripheral blood mononuclear cells (PBMCs), obtained before the second cycle of nivolumab. Receptors originate from a human donor with classical Hodgkin lymphoma.

The chain has TRBV9 and TRBJ1-6, with TRBD1 as a possible D gene (5 bases). The CDR3 sequence is 19 residues long. Per germline, CDR1 SGDLS and CDR2 YYNGEE. Trimming left V 0 bases short and J 4 bases short, with 20 bases between. Here the CDR3 reads CASSVGTDQGGEYNSPLHF. In nucleotides, the CDR3 is TGTGCCAGCAGCGTAGGTACAGATCAAGGAGGGGAGTATAATTCACCCCTCCACTTT.

The chain joins TRBV19 to TRBJ2-7; 8 bases fit TRBD1. CDR3 length equals 13 residues. Trimming at V came to 5 bases and at J to 1 base, leaving 1 base not matched to a gene. Germline V gives CDR1 LNHDA, CDR2 SQIVND (reference sequence). Written as DNA, the CDR3 is TGTGCCAGTAGTTGGGACAGGTCCTACGAGCAGTACTTC. Translating gives CASSWDRSYEQYF.

V is TRBV11-2 and J is TRBJ2-3, with D tentatively TRBD1 (5 bases). The CDR3 loop spans 16 amino acids. Germline CDR1 SGHAT, CDR2 FQNNGV. V was cut by 2 bases and J by 2 bases, with 14 bases left in between. CDR3 sequence (DNA): TGTGCCAGCAGCTTAATCGCCAAGGGGTTCACAGATACGCAGTATTTT. Its protein product is CASSLIAKGFTDTQYF.

This clone was seen just once. The chain recombines TRBV29-1 with TRBJ2-1, with 7 bases fitting TRBD1. In germline, CDR1 is SQVTM, CDR2 ANQGSEA. The J segment lost 8 bases and the V segment lost 5 bases, leaving 9 bases of the junction unmatched. This CDR3 contains 13 residues. CDR3 DNA: TGCAGCGTTTCCCTGACAGGGTTACATGAGCAGTTCTTC. Its protein product is CSVSLTGLHEQFF.

The chain has TRBV7-2 and TRBJ1-5; 7 bases fit TRBD1. Germline V gene sequence: CDR1 SGHTA, CDR2 FQGNSA. The V and J ends lost 3 bases and 3 bases, in that order; junction bases with no gene match: 5. The CDR3 sequence is 15 residues long. CDR3 sequence (DNA): TGTGCCAGCAGCTTTACAGGGGTGAACAATCAGCCCCAGCATTTT. This codes for CASSFTGVNNQPQHF.

The rearrangement uses TRBV4-1 and TRBJ1-5; 9 bases match TRBD1. The ends lost 0 bases at V and 7 bases at J; junction bases unmatched: 10. Per germline, CDR1 MGHRA and CDR2 YSYEKL. The CDR3 contains 17 residues. CDR3 residues: CASSQDQPGQGFQPQHF. The DNA of the CDR3 is TGCGCCAGCAGCCAAGATCAGCCGGGACAGGGCTTCCAGCCCCAGCATTTT.

This clone is classed as medium-sized (0.01 to 0.1%). The chain uses TRBV27 and TRBJ1-5; tentatively, D is TRBD1 (5 bases). Per the germline V gene, CDR1 is MNHEY and CDR2 is SMNVEV (reference sequence). V lost 6 bases, J lost 0 bases, and 12 bases lay in between. This CDR3 region has 15 residues. The CDR3 is CASRVQGYSNQPQHF. The DNA for the CDR3 is TGTGCCAGCAGGGTTCAGGGATATAGCAATCAGCCCCAGCATTTT.

In regard to this clone: A read error is possible here, since a much larger clone lies one base away. Other DNA sequences in the same sample also yield this CDR3. This chain joins TRBV19 and TRBJ2-7; 8 nucleotides line up with TRBD2. The junction had 13 bases not matched to a gene; V was cut back by 5 bases and J by 7 bases. The CDR3 length is 15 residues. The V gene's germline CDR1 is LNHDA and CDR2 SQIVND (reference sequence). For the CDR3, the DNA is TGTGCCAGTAGTGACCCGGTAAGCGGGAGCCATGAGCAGTACTTC. Protein sequence: CASSDPVSGSHEQYF.